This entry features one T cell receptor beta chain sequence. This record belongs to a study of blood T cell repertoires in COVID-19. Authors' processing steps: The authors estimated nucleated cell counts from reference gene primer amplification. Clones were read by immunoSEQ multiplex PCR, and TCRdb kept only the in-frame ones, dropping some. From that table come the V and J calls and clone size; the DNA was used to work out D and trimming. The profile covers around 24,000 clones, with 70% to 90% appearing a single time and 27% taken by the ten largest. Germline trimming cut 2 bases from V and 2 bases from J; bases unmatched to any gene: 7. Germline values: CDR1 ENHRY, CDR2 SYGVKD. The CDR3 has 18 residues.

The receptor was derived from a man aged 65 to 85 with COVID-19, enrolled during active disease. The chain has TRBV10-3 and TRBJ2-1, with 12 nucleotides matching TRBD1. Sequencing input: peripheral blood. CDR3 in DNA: TGTGCCATCAGTGAGCCAACCGGGACAGGGGGCACCTACAATGAGCAGTTCTTC. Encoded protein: CAISEPTGTGGTYNEQFF.